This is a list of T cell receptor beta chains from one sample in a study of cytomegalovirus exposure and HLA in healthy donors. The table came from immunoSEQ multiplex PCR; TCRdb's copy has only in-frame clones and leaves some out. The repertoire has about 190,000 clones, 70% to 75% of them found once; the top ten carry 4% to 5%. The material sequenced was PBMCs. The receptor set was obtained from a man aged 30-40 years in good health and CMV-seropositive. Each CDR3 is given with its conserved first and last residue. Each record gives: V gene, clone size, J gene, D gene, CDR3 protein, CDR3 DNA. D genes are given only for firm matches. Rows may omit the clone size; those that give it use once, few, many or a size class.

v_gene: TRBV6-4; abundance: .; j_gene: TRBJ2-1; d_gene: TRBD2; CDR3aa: CARGLAGGRDEQFF; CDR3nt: TGTGCCAGGGGACTAGCGGGAGGGCGCGATGAGCAGTTCTTC
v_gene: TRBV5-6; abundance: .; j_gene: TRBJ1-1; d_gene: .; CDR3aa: CASSLGPQGHMNTEAFF; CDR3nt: TGTGCCAGCAGCTTGGGTCCGCAGGGCCACATGAACACTGAAGCTTTCTTT
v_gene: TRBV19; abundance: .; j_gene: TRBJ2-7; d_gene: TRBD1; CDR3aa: CASSIHPRDRASYEQYF; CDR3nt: TGTGCCAGTAGTATCCACCCCCGGGACAGGGCATCCTACGAGCAGTACTTC
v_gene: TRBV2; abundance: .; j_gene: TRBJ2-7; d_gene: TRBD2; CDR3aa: CASSSAGAAYEQYF; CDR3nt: TGTGCCAGCAGTTCAGCGGGAGCGGCCTACGAGCAGTACTTC
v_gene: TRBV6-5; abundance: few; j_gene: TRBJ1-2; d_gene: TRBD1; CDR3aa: CASIDRGRNYGYTF; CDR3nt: TGTGCCAGCATTGACAGGGGGCGGAACTATGGCTACACCTTC
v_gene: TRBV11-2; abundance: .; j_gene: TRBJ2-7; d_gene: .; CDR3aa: CASSPPGLFYEQYF; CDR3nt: TGTGCCAGCAGCCCCCCGGGACTTTTCTACGAGCAGTACTTC
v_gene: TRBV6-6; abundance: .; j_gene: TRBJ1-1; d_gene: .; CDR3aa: CASSYSKAFF; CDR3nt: TGTGCCAGCAGTTATTCCAAAGCTTTCTTT
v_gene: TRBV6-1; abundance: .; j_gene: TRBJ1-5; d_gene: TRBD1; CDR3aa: CASSAGQGKQPQHF; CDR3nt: TGTGCCAGCAGTGCAGGACAGGGAAAGCAGCCCCAGCATTTT
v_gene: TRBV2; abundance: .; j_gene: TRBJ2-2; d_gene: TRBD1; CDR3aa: CASSFLPTGTTGELFF; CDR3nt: TGTGCCAGCAGTTTCCTTCCGACAGGGACCACCGGGGAGCTGTTTTTT
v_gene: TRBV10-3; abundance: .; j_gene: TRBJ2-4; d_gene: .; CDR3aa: CAISTQEGGGNIQYF; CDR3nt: TGTGCCATCAGTACACAGGAGGGCGGCGGAAACATTCAGTACTTC
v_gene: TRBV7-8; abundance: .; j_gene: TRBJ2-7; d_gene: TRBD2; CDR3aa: CASSLGTSGSAQYF; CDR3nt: TGTGCCAGCAGCTTAGGTACTAGCGGGAGCGCGCAGTACTTC
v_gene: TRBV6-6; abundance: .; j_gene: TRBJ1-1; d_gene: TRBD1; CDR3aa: CASSTETGSEAFF; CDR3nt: TGTGCCAGCAGCACAGAGACAGGGAGCGAAGCTTTCTTT
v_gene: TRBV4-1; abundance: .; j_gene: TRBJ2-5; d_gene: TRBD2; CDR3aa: CASSPYTGTSGSVTETQYF; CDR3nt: TGCGCCAGCAGCCCCTACACCGGGACTAGCGGGAGTGTCACAGAGACCCAGTACTTC
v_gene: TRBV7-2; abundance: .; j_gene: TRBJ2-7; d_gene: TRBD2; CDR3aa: CASTYGLAVGYEQYF; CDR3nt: TGTGCCAGCACCTATGGACTAGCGGTGGGGTACGAGCAGTACTTC
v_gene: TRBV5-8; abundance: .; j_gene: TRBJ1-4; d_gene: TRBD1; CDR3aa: CASSVSGTGTEKLFF; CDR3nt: TGTGCCAGCAGCGTCTCCGGGACAGGGACTGAAAAACTGTTTTTT
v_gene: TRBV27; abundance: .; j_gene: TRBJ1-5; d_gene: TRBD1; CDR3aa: CASSSRQGANTNQPQHF; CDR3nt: TGTGCCAGCAGTTCCCGACAGGGGGCTAATACTAATCAGCCCCAGCATTTT
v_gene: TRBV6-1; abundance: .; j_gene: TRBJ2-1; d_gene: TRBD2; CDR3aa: CASSSGTSGNNEQFF; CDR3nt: TGTGCCAGCAGCTCCGGGACTAGCGGCAACAATGAGCAGTTCTTC
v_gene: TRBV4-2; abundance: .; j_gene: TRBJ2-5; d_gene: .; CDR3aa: CASSQGGVAETQYF; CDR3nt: TGTGCCAGCAGCCAAGGGGGGGTTGCGGAGACCCAGTACTTC
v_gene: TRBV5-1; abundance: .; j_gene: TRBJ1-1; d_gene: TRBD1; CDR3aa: CASSDQGAENTEAFF; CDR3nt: TGCGCCAGCAGCGATCAGGGGGCAGAGAACACTGAAGCTTTCTTT
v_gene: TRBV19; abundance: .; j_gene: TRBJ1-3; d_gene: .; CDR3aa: CASRSGTTGNTIYF; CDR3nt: TGTGCCAGTAGAAGCGGGACAACGGGAAACACCATATATTTT
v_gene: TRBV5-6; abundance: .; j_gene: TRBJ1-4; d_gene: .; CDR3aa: CASSLNSPREKLFF; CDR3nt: TGTGCCAGCAGCTTGAATTCCCCGCGGGAAAAACTGTTTTTT
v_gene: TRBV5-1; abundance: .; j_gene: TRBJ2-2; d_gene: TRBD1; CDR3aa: CASSSGQTNTGELFF; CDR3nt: TGCGCCAGCAGCTCGGGACAGACAAACACCGGGGAGCTGTTTTTT
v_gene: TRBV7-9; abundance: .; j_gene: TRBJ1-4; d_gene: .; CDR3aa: CSSSPLEKLFF; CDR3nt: TGTTCCAGCAGCCCACTGGAAAAACTGTTTTTT
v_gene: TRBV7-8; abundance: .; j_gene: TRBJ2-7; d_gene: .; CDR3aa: CASSLAFRTAYEQYF; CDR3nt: TGTGCCAGCAGCTTAGCATTTCGGACAGCCTACGAGCAGTACTTC
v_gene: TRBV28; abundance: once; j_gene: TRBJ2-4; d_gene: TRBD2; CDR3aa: CASSFVLAGKNIQYF; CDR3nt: TGTGCCAGCAGTTTCGTCCTAGCGGGTAAAAACATTCAGTACTTC
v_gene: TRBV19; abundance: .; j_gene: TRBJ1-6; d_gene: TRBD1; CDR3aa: CASSIDGQGANNSPLHF; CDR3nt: TGTGCCAGTAGTATAGATGGGCAGGGGGCTAACAATTCACCCCTCCACTTT
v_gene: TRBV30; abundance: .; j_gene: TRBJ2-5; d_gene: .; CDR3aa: CAWSVGLSGETQYF; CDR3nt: TGTGCCTGGAGTGTAGGTCTAAGCGGGGAGACCCAGTACTTC
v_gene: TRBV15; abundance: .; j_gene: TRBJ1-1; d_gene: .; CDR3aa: CATSVSEPDRSTAFF; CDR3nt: TGTGCCACCAGCGTCTCCGAACCGGACAGAAGCACGGCTTTCTTT
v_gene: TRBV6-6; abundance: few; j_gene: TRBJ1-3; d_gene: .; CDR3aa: CASTHGPGRGRNTIYF; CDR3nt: TGTGCCAGCACCCACGGGCCAGGCAGGGGAAGGAACACCATATATTTT
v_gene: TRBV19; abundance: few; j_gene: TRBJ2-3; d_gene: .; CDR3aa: CASSLSWPSTDTQYF; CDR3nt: TGTGCCAGTAGTCTCTCGTGGCCGAGCACAGATACGCAGTATTTT
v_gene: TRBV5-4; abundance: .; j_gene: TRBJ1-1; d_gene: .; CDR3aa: CASRLDSMNTEAFF; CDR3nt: TGTGCCAGCAGGTTGGATTCTATGAACACTGAAGCTTTCTTT
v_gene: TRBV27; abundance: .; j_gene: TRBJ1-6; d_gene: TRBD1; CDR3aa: CASRPGTGGSPLHF; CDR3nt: TGTGCCAGCAGACCCGGGACAGGGGGTTCACCCCTCCACTTT
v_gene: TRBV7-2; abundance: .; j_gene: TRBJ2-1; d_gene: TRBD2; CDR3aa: CASSIGVGLAGNNEQFF; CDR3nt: TGTGCCAGCAGCATAGGCGTAGGACTAGCGGGAAACAATGAGCAGTTCTTC
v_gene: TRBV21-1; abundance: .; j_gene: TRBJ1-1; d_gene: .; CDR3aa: CASSKGSGGDTEAFF; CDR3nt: TGTGCCAGCAGCAAAGGCTCAGGGGGCGACACTGAAGCTTTCTTT
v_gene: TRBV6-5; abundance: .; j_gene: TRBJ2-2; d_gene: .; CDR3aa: CASSYSIAGSGELFF; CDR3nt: TGTGCCAGCAGTTACTCGATCGCAGGGTCCGGGGAGCTGTTTTTT
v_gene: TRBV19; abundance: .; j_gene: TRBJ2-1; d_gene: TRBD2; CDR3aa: CASSITSGGSYNEQFF; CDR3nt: TGTGCCAGTAGTATTACCTCGGGGGGCTCCTACAATGAGCAGTTCTTC
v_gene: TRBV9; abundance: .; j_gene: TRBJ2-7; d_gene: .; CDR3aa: CASSGRQFRDEQYF; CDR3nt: TGTGCCAGCAGCGGCCGACAGTTCCGAGACGAGCAGTACTTC
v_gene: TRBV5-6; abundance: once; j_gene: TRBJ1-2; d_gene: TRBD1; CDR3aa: CASRSGTGAFRGYTF; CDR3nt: TGTGCCAGCAGGTCCGGGACAGGGGCCTTTCGTGGCTACACCTTC
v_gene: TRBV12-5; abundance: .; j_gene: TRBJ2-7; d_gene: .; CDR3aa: CASSHSAYSYEQYF; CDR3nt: TGTGCTAGTAGTCACAGTGCTTATTCCTACGAGCAGTACTTC